This T cell receptor beta chain was recovered during a study of control samples from healthy donors and cancer patients. Data came from immunoSEQ multiplex PCR; TCRdb stores just in-frame clones and leaves some out. The data hold roughly 150,000 clones, with roughly 93% observed a single time. The V end was cut by 2 bases, the J end by 1 base, with 9 bases between. The germline V gene has CDR1 GTSNPN and CDR2 SVGIG (reference sequence). The CDR3 contains 14 residues. This clone is a singleton in its sample. The chain uses TRBV30 and TRBJ1-3; D remains ambiguous. The TCR was taken from a man between 18 and 29 years old in good health. What was sequenced was blood. The CDR3 is CAWSKRRSGNTIYF. Here the CDR3 DNA reads TGTGCCTGGAGTAAAAGAAGGTCTGGAAACACCATATATTTT. Supplemented by reference TRBV30 and TRBJ1-3, the full variable domain reads SQTIHQWPATLVQPVGSPLSLECTVEGTSNPNLYWYRQAAGRGLQLLFYSVGIGQISSEVPQNLSASRPQDRQFILSSKKLLLSDSGFYLCAWSKRRSGNTIYFGEGSWLTVV.